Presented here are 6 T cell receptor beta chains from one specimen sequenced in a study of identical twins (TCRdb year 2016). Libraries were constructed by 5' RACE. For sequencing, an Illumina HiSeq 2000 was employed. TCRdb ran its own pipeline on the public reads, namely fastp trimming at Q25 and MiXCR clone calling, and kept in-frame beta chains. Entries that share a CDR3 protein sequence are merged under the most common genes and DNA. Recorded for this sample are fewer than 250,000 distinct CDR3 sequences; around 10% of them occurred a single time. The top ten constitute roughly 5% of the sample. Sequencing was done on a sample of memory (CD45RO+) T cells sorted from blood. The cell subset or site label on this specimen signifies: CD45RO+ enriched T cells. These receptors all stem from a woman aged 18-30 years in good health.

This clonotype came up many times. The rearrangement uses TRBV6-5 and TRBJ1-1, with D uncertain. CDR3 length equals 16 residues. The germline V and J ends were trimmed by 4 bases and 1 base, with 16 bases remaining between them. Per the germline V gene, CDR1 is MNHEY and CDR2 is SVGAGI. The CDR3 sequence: CASSFPPTGENTEAFF. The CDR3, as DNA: TGTGCCAGCAGTTTCCCTCCTACTGGGGAGAACACTGAAGCTTTCTTT.

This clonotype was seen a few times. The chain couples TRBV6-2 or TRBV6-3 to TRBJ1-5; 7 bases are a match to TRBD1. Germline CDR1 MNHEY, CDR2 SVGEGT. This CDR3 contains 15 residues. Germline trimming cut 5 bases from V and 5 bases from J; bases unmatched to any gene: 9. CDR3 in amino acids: CASSKFRDSDQPQHF. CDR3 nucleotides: TGTGCCAGCAGTAAGTTCCGGGACAGTGATCAGCCCCAGCATTTT.

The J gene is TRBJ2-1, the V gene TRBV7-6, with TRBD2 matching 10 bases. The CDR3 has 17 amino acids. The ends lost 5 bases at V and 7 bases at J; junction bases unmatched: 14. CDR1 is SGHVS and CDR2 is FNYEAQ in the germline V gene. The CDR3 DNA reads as TGTGCCAGCAGCACCCGTTCAACTGGACTAGCGGAGAATGAGCAGTTCTTC. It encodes CASSTRSTGLAENEQFF.

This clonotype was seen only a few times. The CDR3 protein is CASSPRGAYYNEQFF. CDR3 sequence (DNA): TGTGCCAGCAGCCCCCGGGGGGCCTACTACAATGAGCAGTTCTTC. This chain connects TRBV3-1 to TRBJ2-1; tentatively, D is TRBD2 (7 bases). CDR1 and CDR2 from the germline V gene are LGHDT and YNNKEL (reference sequence). This CDR3 comprises 15 residues. Trimming shortened V by 4 bases and J by 3 bases, and 13 bases separated the two germline ends.

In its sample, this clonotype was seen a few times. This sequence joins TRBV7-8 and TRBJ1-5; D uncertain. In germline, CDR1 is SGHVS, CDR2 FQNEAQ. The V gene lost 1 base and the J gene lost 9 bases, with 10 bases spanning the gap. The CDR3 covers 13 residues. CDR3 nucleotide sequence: TGTGCCAGCAGCTTAGAGACAAAGTCGCCCCAGCATTTT. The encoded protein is CASSLETKSPQHF.

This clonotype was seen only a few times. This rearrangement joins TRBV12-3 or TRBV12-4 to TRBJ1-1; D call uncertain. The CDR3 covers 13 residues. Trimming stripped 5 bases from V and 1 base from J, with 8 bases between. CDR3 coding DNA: TGTGCCAGCAGTCGCGTTGCGAACACTGAAGCTTTCTTT. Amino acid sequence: CASSRVANTEAFF.